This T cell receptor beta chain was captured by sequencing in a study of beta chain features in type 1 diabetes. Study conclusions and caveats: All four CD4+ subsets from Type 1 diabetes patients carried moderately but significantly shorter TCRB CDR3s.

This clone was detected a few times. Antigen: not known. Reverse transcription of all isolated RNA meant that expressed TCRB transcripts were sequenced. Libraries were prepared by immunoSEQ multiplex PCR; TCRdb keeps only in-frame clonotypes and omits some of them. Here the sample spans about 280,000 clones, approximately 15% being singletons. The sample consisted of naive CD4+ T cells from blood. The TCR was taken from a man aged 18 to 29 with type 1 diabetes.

The DNA of the CDR3 is TGTGCCAGCAGGATGGGCTTACAGCCCTACAATGAGCAGTTCTTC. As protein: CASRMGLQPYNEQFF. The rearrangement uses TRBV25-1 and TRBJ2-1; D uncertain. V lost 6 bases, J lost 2 bases, and 14 bases lay in between. In germline, CDR1 is MGHDK, CDR2 SYGVNS. The CDR3 sequence is 15 residues long. Looking up the rest from reference TRBV25-1 and TRBJ2-1 gives the full variable domain: EADIYQTPRYLVIGTGKKITLECSQTMGHDKMYWYQQDPGMELHLIHYSYGVNSTEKGDLSSESTVSRIRTEHFPLTLESARPSHTSQYLCASRMGLQPYNEQFFGPGTRLTVL.